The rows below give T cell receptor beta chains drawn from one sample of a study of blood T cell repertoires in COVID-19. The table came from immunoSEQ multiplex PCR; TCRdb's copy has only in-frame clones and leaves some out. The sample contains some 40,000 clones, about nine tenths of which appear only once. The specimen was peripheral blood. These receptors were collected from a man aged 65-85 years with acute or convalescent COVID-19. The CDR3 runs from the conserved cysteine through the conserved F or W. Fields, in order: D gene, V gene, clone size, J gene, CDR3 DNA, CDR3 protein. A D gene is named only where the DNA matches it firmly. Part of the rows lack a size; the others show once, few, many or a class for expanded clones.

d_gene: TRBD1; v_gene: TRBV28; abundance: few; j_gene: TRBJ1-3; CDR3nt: TGTGCCAGCAGTGACAGGGGACAGGGGACCGGAAACACCATATATTTT; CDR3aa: CASSDRGQGTGNTIYF
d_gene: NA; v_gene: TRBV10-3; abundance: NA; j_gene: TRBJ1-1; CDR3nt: TGTGCCATCAGCCTTTCGACAGGCCATAACACTGAAGCTTTCTTT; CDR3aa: CAISLSTGHNTEAFF
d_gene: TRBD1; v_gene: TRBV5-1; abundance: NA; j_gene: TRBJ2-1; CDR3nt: TGCGCCAGCACCTCGTTTTCGGGACAGGGGAGTGGTGAGCAGTTCTTC; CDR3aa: CASTSFSGQGSGEQFF
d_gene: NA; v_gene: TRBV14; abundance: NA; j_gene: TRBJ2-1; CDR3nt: TGTGCCAGCAGCCCCGGGAGTATCTCCTACAATGAGCAGTTCTTC; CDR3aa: CASSPGSISYNEQFF
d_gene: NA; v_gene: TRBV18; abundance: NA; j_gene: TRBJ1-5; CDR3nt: TGTGCCAGCTCACCGGGCCTTTCTGTCGGGGGCAATCAGCCCCAGCATTTT; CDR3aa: CASSPGLSVGGNQPQHF
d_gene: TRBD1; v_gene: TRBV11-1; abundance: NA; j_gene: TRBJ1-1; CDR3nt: TGTGCCAGCAGCCCCCTTCGGACAGGGAACACTGAAGCTTTCTTT; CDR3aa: CASSPLRTGNTEAFF
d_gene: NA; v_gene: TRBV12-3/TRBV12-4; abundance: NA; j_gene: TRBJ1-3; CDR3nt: TGTGCCAGCAGTCTCTCTGGAAACACCATATATTTT; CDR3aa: CASSLSGNTIYF
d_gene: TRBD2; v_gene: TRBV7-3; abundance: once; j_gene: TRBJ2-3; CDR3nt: TGTGCCAGCAGCCTTAAGGGAGGGCGGACAGATACGCAGTATTTT; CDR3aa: CASSLKGGRTDTQYF
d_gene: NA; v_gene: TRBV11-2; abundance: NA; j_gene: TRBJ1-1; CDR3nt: TGTGCCAGCAGCTCGGGGAGGGCAGGGATGAACACTGAAGCTTTCTTT; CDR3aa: CASSSGRAGMNTEAFF
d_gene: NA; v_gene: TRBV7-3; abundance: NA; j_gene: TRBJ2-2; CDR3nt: TGTGCCAGCAGCTTAAGTGCCGGGGGCACCGGGGAGCTGTTTTTT; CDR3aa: CASSLSAGGTGELFF
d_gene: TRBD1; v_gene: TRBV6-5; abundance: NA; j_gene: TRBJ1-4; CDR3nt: TGTGCCAGCAGTAAGACAGGGTATGAAAAACTGTTTTTT; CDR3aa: CASSKTGYEKLFF